A single sample gave rise to the 27 T cell receptor beta chains below, sequenced in a study of blood T cell repertoires in COVID-19. The repertoire was sequenced with immunoSEQ multiplex PCR; TCRdb's copy has only in-frame clones and lacks some. The table lists around 350,000 clones, 70% to 90% of them singletons. Sequencing was carried out using peripheral blood. Every receptor here comes from a human donor in a cohort sampled during active COVID-19.

The chain uses TRBV19 and TRBJ1-5, with 8 positions matching TRBD1. Germline lookup yields CDR1 LNHDA and CDR2 SQIVND (reference sequence). The J segment lost 4 bases and the V segment lost 7 bases, leaving 9 bases of the junction unmatched. The CDR3 runs 15 residues. The CDR3 spells CASKVSGTGNQPQHF. In DNA, the CDR3 is TGTGCCAGTAAAGTTTCCGGGACAGGAAATCAGCCCCAGCATTTT.

The genes are TRBV5-1 and TRBJ1-4; 9 bases fit TRBD1. The CDR3 sequence is 15 residues long. The trim removed 2 bases at V and 5 bases at J, leaving 4 bases unmatched. CDR1 SGHRS and CDR2 YFSETQ come from the germline V gene. In DNA form, the CDR3 reads TGCGCCAGCAGCTTCGGACAGGGGAACAATGAAAAACTGTTTTTT. Amino acids: CASSFGQGNNEKLFF.

V gene TRBV14 combines with J gene TRBJ1-1; D not resolved. The germline CDR1 and CDR2 sequences are SGHDN and FVKESK. Trimming cost V 4 bases and J 8 bases, with 11 bases left between them. CDR3 length: 12 residues. The CDR3 coding sequence is TGTGCCAGCAGCCGCCGTCAAGCGGAAGCTTTCTTT. It yields the protein CASSRRQAEAFF.

In this sample, this clone turned up once. The identical CDR3 is also encoded by other nucleotide sequences in the sample. The rearrangement uses TRBV3-1 (or the pseudogene TRBV3-2) and TRBJ2-7; perhaps TRBD2 as D (5 bases). Deletions cut 0 bases from V and 4 bases from J, with 7 bases between. CDR3 size: 13 residues. Germline-derived CDR1 and CDR2 are LGHDT and YNNKEL (reference sequence). The CDR3 sequence: CASSQDPGYEQYF. The CDR3 nucleotides read TGTGCCAGCAGCCAAGATCCGGGGTACGAGCAGTACTTC.

This clone was detected only once. The CDR3 spells CASSEISDGGETQYF. In DNA form, the CDR3 reads TGTGCCAGCAGTGAAATCTCGGACGGGGGTGAGACCCAGTACTTC. The gene calls are TRBV2 and TRBJ2-5; tentatively, D is TRBD2 (6 bases). V lost 2 bases to trimming and J lost 5 bases, with 15 bases between them. CDR3 size: 15 residues. Germline-derived CDR1 and CDR2 are SNHLY and FYNNEI.

The V gene is TRBV7-3, the J gene TRBJ1-1, with 11 bases matching TRBD1. The CDR3 is 16 residues long. V lost 1 base, J lost 3 bases, and 4 bases stayed unmatched. CDR1 and CDR2 (germline): SGHTA, FQGTGA. CDR3 amino acids: CASSLNGGQGDTEAFF. CDR3 in DNA: TGTGCCAGCAGCTTAAACGGGGGACAGGGGGACACTGAAGCTTTCTTT.

The chain has TRBV9 and TRBJ1-2, with TRBD1 as a possible D gene (6 bases). The V gene lost 4 bases and the J gene lost 2 bases, with 15 bases spanning the gap. The CDR3 is 15 residues long. The germline gives CDR1 SGDLS, CDR2 YYNGEE. CDR3 residues: CASSREGTKNYGYTF. The CDR3 DNA reads as TGTGCCAGCAGCAGAGAAGGGACAAAGAACTATGGCTACACCTTC. Drawing the rest from reference TRBV9 and TRBJ1-2, the complete variable domain is DSGVTQTPKHLITATGQRVTLRCSPRSGDLSVYWYQQSLDQGLQFLIQYYNGEERAKGNILERFSAQQFPDLHSELNLSSLELGDSALYFCASSREGTKNYGYTFGSGTRLTVV.

This clone was counted between two and nine times. The same CDR3 is also encoded by other DNA sequences in this sample. The chain is built from TRBV19 and TRBJ1-1, with D unclear. Germline CDR1 LNHDA, CDR2 SQIVND (reference sequence). CDR3 size: 13 residues. Trimming pared 3 bases from V and 0 bases from J, leaving 5 bases between. In DNA form, the CDR3 reads TGTGCCAGTAGTATCGGGGTGAACACTGAAGCTTTCTTT. Its translation is CASSIGVNTEAFF.

This chain connects TRBV30 to TRBJ1-5; no reliable D call. CDR3 length: 11 amino acids. Germline V gene sequence: CDR1 GTSNPN, CDR2 SVGIG (reference sequence). Trimming took 0 bases from V and 6 from J, leaving 3 bases between them. This CDR3 reads CAWSVLQPQHF. The DNA for the CDR3 is TGTGCCTGGAGTGTACTTCAGCCCCAGCATTTT. Filled out from reference TRBV30 and TRBJ1-5, the complete variable domain reads SQTIHQWPATLVQPVGSPLSLECTVEGTSNPNLYWYRQAAGRGLQLLFYSVGIGQISSEVPQNLSASRPQDRQFILSSKKLLLSDSGFYLCAWSVLQPQHFGDGTRLSIL.

The sample holds one count of this clone. The V and J genes are TRBV5-1 and TRBJ2-5; 8 nucleotides align to TRBD1. Germline V gene sequence: CDR1 SGHRS, CDR2 YFSETQ. Trimming at V came to 4 bases and at J to 5 bases, leaving 4 bases not matched to a gene. CDR3 length: 13 amino acids. CDR3 in DNA: TGCGCCAGCAGCAGGACAGGGTCGGAGACCCAGTACTTC. Its protein product is CASSRTGSETQYF. Full variable domain (remainder filled in from reference TRBV5-1 and TRBJ2-5): KAGVTQTPRYLIKTRGQQVTLSCSPISGHRSVSWYQQTPGQGLQFLFEYFSETQRNKGNFPGRFSGRQFSNSRSEMNVSTLELGDSALYLCASSRTGSETQYFGPGTRLLVL.

The CDR3, as DNA: TGTGCCAGCAGCAAACGTATAGCGGGAGGTGTATCCTACGAGCAGTACTTC. It is translated as CASSKRIAGGVSYEQYF. The rearrangement uses TRBV21-1 and TRBJ2-7; the table names TRBD2, a call not compared with the DNA. TRBV21-1 is labeled a pseudogene. The CDR3 loop spans 17 amino acids.

The chain links TRBV24-1 to TRBJ2-3, with D maybe TRBD2 (7 bases). In germline, CDR1 is KGHDR, CDR2 SFDVKD. V was shortened by 6 bases and J by 4 bases, with 16 bases between the two germline ends. CDR3 length: 15 residues. The CDR3 loop is CATSMGGGGPDTQYF. CDR3 bases: TGTGCCACCAGTATGGGAGGGGGGGGCCCAGATACGCAGTATTTT.

V usage is TRBV5-4 and J usage is TRBJ2-1; TRBD2 matches at 8 bases. V was pared by 0 bases and J by 5 bases, with 4 bases of the junction left unmatched. Germline CDR1 SGHNT, CDR2 YYREEE (reference sequence). The CDR3 extends over 15 amino acids. CDR3 sequence (DNA): TGTGCCAGCAGCTTGGAAACTAGCGGACACAATGAGCAGTTCTTC. Translated, it gives CASSLETSGHNEQFF.

The V call is TRBV6-5, the J call TRBJ1-4; D remains ambiguous. V gave up 0 bases and J gave up 7 bases, with 12 bases separating them. The CDR3 is 15 amino acids. Germline CDR1 is MNHEY and CDR2 is SVGAGI. CDR3 coding DNA: TGTGCCAGCAGTTACTCGGGGTCCCGGGGTGAAAAACTGTTTTTT. This sequence encodes CASSYSGSRGEKLFF.

The gene calls are TRBV5-1 and TRBJ1-1; tentative D call: TRBD1 (5 bases). V was pared by 0 bases and J by 4 bases, with 13 bases between. The V gene's germline CDR1 is SGHRS and CDR2 YFSETQ. The CDR3 runs to 15 residues. CDR3 residues: CASSLVAGEGTEAFF. The CDR3 DNA is TGCGCCAGCAGCTTGGTAGCGGGGGAAGGCACTGAAGCTTTCTTT. The full variable domain, rest sourced from reference TRBV5-1 and TRBJ1-1, is KAGVTQTPRYLIKTRGQQVTLSCSPISGHRSVSWYQQTPGQGLQFLFEYFSETQRNKGNFPGRFSGRQFSNSRSEMNVSTLELGDSALYLCASSLVAGEGTEAFFGQGTRLTVV.

The rearrangement joins TRBV5-1 to TRBJ2-5; weak D call: TRBD2 (6 bases). CDR1 and CDR2 from the germline V gene are SGHRS and YFSETQ. Trimming took 0 bases from V and 5 from J, leaving 11 bases between them. CDR3 length equals 14 residues. This CDR3 is CASSLVGGFETQYF. The CDR3, as DNA: TGCGCCAGCAGCTTGGTCGGAGGGTTTGAGACCCAGTACTTC.

CDR3 residues: CASSPEGGMSYTF. In DNA form, the CDR3 reads TGCGCCAGCAGCCCCGAGGGAGGGATGAGCTACACCTTC. The chain carries TRBV5-1 and TRBJ1-2; D is undetermined. Germline V gives CDR1 SGHRS, CDR2 YFSETQ. CDR3 length equals 13 residues. V shed 4 bases and J shed 9 bases, with 16 bases lying between them.

The chain employs TRBV19 and TRBJ2-1; D gene uncertain. This CDR3 comprises 13 residues. Germline V gene data show CDR1 as LNHDA and CDR2 as SQIVND (reference sequence). V shed 3 bases and J shed 5 bases, with 8 bases lying between them. The CDR3 sequence: CASSIPSNNEQFF. Here the CDR3 DNA reads TGTGCCAGTAGTATTCCTAGTAACAATGAGCAGTTCTTC.

The chain has TRBV29-1 and TRBJ2-5, with 9 positions matching TRBD1. CDR1 and CDR2 from the germline V gene are SQVTM and ANQGSEA. Trimming removed 6 bases from V and 8 bases from J; junction bases left unmatched: 10. This CDR3 contains 13 residues. This CDR3 is CSVAQGAFDTQYF. In DNA form, the CDR3 reads TGCAGCGTGGCACAGGGGGCGTTTGATACCCAGTACTTC.

The V gene is TRBV28, the J gene TRBJ2-1; 10 nucleotides agree with TRBD1. Germline values: CDR1 MDHEN, CDR2 SYDVKM. This CDR3 has 15 residues. Trimming cost V 2 bases and J 15 bases; bases outside gene matches: 13. CDR3 nucleotide sequence: TGTGCCAGCAGTTTACCCGACAGGGGGCGAATCTCCTTGTTCTTC. Protein product: CASSLPDRGRISLFF.

The chain is built from TRBV19 and TRBJ2-3; TRBD1 matches 9 bases. The CDR3 consists of 15 residues. After removal of 5 bases from V and 4 bases from J, the junction contained 7 bases not matched to a gene. Germline CDR1 and CDR2: LNHDA and SQIVND (reference sequence). The CDR3 DNA reads TGTGCCAGTAGTTCCCGACAGGGGGGATCAGATACGCAGTATTTT. Translated, it gives CASSSRQGGSDTQYF.

The rearrangement links TRBV5-4 to TRBJ1-2; a weak D match, TRBD1 (6 bases). The CDR3 is 15 residues long. The germline CDR1 and CDR2 sequences are SGHNT and YYREEE (reference sequence). V gave up 4 bases and J gave up 2 bases, with 15 bases separating them. CDR3 residues: CASSPGGRENYGYTF. The CDR3 DNA reads TGTGCCAGCAGCCCGGGGGGCAGGGAGAACTATGGCTACACCTTC.

This clone appeared a single time. The J gene is TRBJ2-1, the V gene TRBV24-1; the D gene is possibly TRBD2 (6 bases). From germline, CDR1 is KGHDR and CDR2 SFDVKD. Trimming removed 3 bases at V and 6 bases at J, with 14 bases between. There are 15 residues in the CDR3. CDR3 nucleotides: TGTGCCACCAGTGATCCGGGGGAGAGGTCCAATGAGCAGTTCTTC. Translated, it gives CATSDPGERSNEQFF.

The rearrangement joins TRBV5-1 to TRBJ2-1, with 15 bases matching TRBD2. V shed 4 bases and J 9 bases; nucleotides not matched to a gene: 14. Germline CDR1 reads SGHRS; CDR2 reads YFSETQ. CDR3 length: 18 amino acids. In nucleotides, the CDR3 is TGCGCCAGCAGCACGGGACTAGCGGGAGGTCCATCCCGCGCTGAGCAGTTCTTC. Its protein product is CASSTGLAGGPSRAEQFF.

This clone was detected only a few times. The chain recombines TRBV3-1 (or the pseudogene TRBV3-2) with TRBJ2-7; possible D gene TRBD1, 5 bases. Germline V gene data show CDR1 as LGHDT and CDR2 as YNNKEL (reference sequence). The V end was cut by 5 bases, the J end by 0 bases, with 14 bases between. This CDR3 is 15 amino acids long. CDR3 protein: CASSVRQKRSYEQYF. The CDR3, as DNA: TGTGCCAGCAGCGTCAGACAGAAACGCTCCTACGAGCAGTACTTC.

The chain links TRBV5-1 to TRBJ1-6; TRBD1 agrees at 8 bases. Trimming at V came to 6 bases and at J to 7 bases, leaving 6 bases not matched to a gene. The germline CDR1 and CDR2 sequences are SGHRS and YFSETQ. This CDR3 spans 14 amino acids. The CDR3 region is CASTSRGRNSPLHF. As DNA, the CDR3 is TGCGCCAGCACGAGCAGGGGGCGGAATTCACCCCTCCACTTT.

The chain links TRBV27 to TRBJ2-7; unclear D gene. This CDR3 is built from 14 residues. V shed 4 bases and J shed 3 bases, with 13 bases lying between them. CDR1 is MNHEY and CDR2 is SMNVEV in the germline V gene (reference sequence). The CDR3 DNA reads as TGTGCCAGCAGTTCTACCCTCCCTGTCTACGAGCAGTACTTC. Its translation: CASSSTLPVYEQYF.